This T cell receptor beta chain originates from a study of T cell responses to AZD1222 COVID-19 vaccine. This CDR3 spans 15 amino acids. Germline V CDR1 and CDR2: SGHDT, YYEEEE. The J segment lost 5 bases and the V segment lost 4 bases, leaving 2 bases of the junction unmatched. Details on this clone: Its specificity is unknown.

Findings of the study overall: Repertoire samples came only from after the peak T cell response. Two AZD1222 administrations were followed by greater Spike-specific TCR breadth and depth.

Profiling relied on immunoSEQ multiplex PCR, and the TCRdb table lists in-frame clones only, not all of them. Of about 120,000 clones in the sample, roughly nine tenths are singletons; the top ten hold around 2.4%. This specimen was peripheral blood, taken on day 0 of AZD1222 vaccination. V and J are TRBV5-6 and TRBJ2-2; 13 bases map to TRBD2. The receptor was derived from an adult in good health. The chain's CDR3 is CASSKGLAGTGELFF. DNA for the CDR3: TGTGCCAGCAGCAAGGGACTAGCGGGAACCGGGGAGCTGTTTTTT.